The rows below give T cell receptor beta chains drawn from one sample of a study of beta chain features in type 1 diabetes. This table comes from immunoSEQ multiplex PCR, and its TCRdb copy is limited to in-frame clones, with some not included. The sample shows a few hundred thousand clones, 30% of them seen only once. The sample taken for sequencing was naive CD4+ T cells from blood. These TCRs come from a man between 18 and 29 years old in good health. CDR3s include the opening cysteine and the closing phenylalanine or tryptophan. The D gene is left open where the match is weak. Only some rows state a clone size, as once, few, many or a class for expanded clones.

>-|-|TRBV27|TRBJ2-3
CASSLSPFDTQYF
TGTGCCAGCAGTTTATCGCCATTTGATACGCAGTATTTT
>TRBD2|-|TRBV6-6|TRBJ2-1
CASSYVSGRATEQFF
TGTGCCAGCAGTTACGTTAGCGGGAGGGCCACTGAGCAGTTCTTC
>-|few|TRBV18|TRBJ2-3
CASSPARRGSTDTQYF
TGTGCCAGCTCACCGGCACGGAGGGGGAGCACAGATACGCAGTATTTT
>-|-|TRBV27|TRBJ2-3
CASSHLEIDTQYF
TGTGCCAGCAGTCACCTAGAGATAGATACGCAGTATTTT
>TRBD1|-|TRBV7-9|TRBJ2-3
CASDGTGGTDTQYF
TGTGCCAGCGACGGGACAGGGGGCACAGATACGCAGTATTTT
>TRBD1|-|TRBV10-2|TRBJ2-7
CASSENRGPYEQYF
TGCGCCAGCAGTGAGAACAGGGGTCCCTACGAGCAGTACTTC
>-|few|TRBV11-3|TRBJ2-3
CASSLGGDTDTQYF
TGTGCCAGCAGCTTAGGAGGGGACACAGATACGCAGTATTTT
>-|-|TRBV18|TRBJ2-6
CASSPSRFLSSGANVLTF
TGTGCCAGCTCACCATCGAGATTCTTGAGCTCTGGGGCCAACGTCCTGACTTTC
>-|few|TRBV9|TRBJ2-1
CASSVAAEQFF
TGTGCCAGCAGCGTAGCTGCTGAGCAGTTCTTC
>-|-|TRBV6-6|TRBJ2-5
CASSYRIQETQYF
TGTGCCAGCAGTTACAGGATACAGGAGACCCAGTACTTC
>-|-|TRBV20-1|TRBJ2-7
CSASILEQYF
TGCAGTGCTTCCATCTTGGAGCAGTACTTC
>-|-|TRBV5-1|TRBJ1-1
CASSLGSNTEAFF
TGCGCCAGCAGCTTGGGTTCGAACACTGAAGCTTTCTTT
>TRBD1|-|TRBV28|TRBJ2-7
CASSPSPGQGSYEQYF
TGTGCCAGCAGCCCAAGCCCGGGACAGGGCTCCTACGAGCAGTACTTC
>TRBD2|-|TRBV11-2|TRBJ2-3
CASSPIAGGPDTQYF
TGTGCCAGCAGTCCAATAGCGGGAGGGCCAGATACGCAGTATTTT
>-|-|TRBV30|TRBJ1-1
CAWSVRAATEAFF
TGTGCCTGGAGTGTACGGGCAGCGACTGAAGCTTTCTTT
>-|-|TRBV27|TRBJ2-3
CASNLGAAITDTQYF
TGTGCCAGCAACCTCGGTGCGGCCATCACAGATACGCAGTATTTT
>-|few|TRBV20-1|TRBJ2-7
CSEDWKYF
TGCAGTGAGGACTGGAAGTACTTC
>-|-|TRBV7-2|TRBJ2-1
CASSLSWDSYNEQFF
TGTGCCAGCAGCTTGTCGTGGGATTCCTACAATGAGCAGTTCTTC
>TRBD1|few|TRBV29-1|TRBJ1-5
CSVLDRGGNQPQHF
TGCAGCGTCCTGGACAGGGGCGGTAATCAGCCCCAGCATTTT
>-|once|TRBV28|TRBJ2-6
CASTDSHTGANVLTF
TGTGCCAGCACCGACTCACATACAGGGGCCAACGTCCTGACTTTC
>TRBD1|few|TRBV2|TRBJ1-1
CASRDRAGEAFF
TGTGCCAGCAGAGACAGGGCTGGGGAAGCTTTCTTT
>TRBD1|few|TRBV30|TRBJ2-4
CAWTAGQGKNIQYF
TGTGCCTGGACCGCGGGACAGGGAAAAAACATTCAGTACTTC
>TRBD2|-|TRBV10-3|TRBJ2-3
CAISQQASGSTDTQYF
TGTGCCATCAGTCAGCAGGCTAGCGGAAGCACAGATACGCAGTATTTT
>-|few|TRBV30|TRBJ2-6
CAWSRQSSISGANVLTF
TGTGCCTGGAGTCGTCAGTCCTCGATCTCTGGGGCCAACGTCCTGACTTTC
>-|few|TRBV6-5|TRBJ2-7
CASAGSRIVLPYF
TGTGCCAGCGCCGGGAGTCGGATCGTTCTTCCGTACTTC
>TRBD1|-|TRBV5-6|TRBJ1-5
CASSYGDRANQPQHF
TGTGCCAGCAGCTACGGAGACAGGGCCAATCAGCCCCAGCATTTT
>-|-|TRBV29-1|TRBJ1-2
CSVVSAAVSYGYTF
TGCAGCGTTGTATCGGCAGCAGTTAGTTATGGCTACACCTTC
>TRBD1|few|TRBV7-9|TRBJ1-2
CASSFGQGDYGYTF
TGTGCCAGCAGCTTCGGACAGGGGGACTATGGCTACACCTTC
>-|-|TRBV18|TRBJ2-2
CASSQNGESGTGELFF
TGTGCCAGCTCACAAAACGGAGAAAGTGGCACCGGGGAGCTGTTTTTT
>-|-|TRBV4-1|TRBJ2-6
CASSQDRGPASGANVLTF
TGCGCCAGCAGCCAAGATCGGGGACCTGCCTCTGGGGCCAACGTCCTGACTTTC
>TRBD2|-|TRBV30|TRBJ2-1
CAWSVRRLAGGEQFF
TGTGCCTGGAGTGTACGTAGACTAGCGGGAGGGGAGCAGTTCTTC
>-|-|TRBV15|TRBJ1-2
CATSRDAEYYGYTF
TGTGCCACCAGCAGAGATGCTGAATACTATGGCTACACCTTC
>-|few|TRBV9|TRBJ1-4
CASSVQGNEKLFF
TGTGCCAGCAGCGTACAGGGAAATGAAAAACTGTTTTTT
>-|-|TRBV30|TRBJ1-1
CAWSTGGEGTEAFF
TGTGCCTGGAGTACCGGGGGTGAGGGCACTGAAGCTTTCTTT
>TRBD1|-|TRBV30|TRBJ2-7
CAWSVSRGTYEQYF
TGTGCCTGGAGTGTAAGCAGGGGGACCTACGAGCAGTACTTC
>-|-|TRBV27|TRBJ2-7
CASSLKSSRYEQYF
TGTGCCAGCAGTTTAAAGTCTTCCCGGTACGAGCAGTACTTC
>TRBD1|few|TRBV25-1|TRBJ1-4
CASSRDREANEKLFF
TGTGCCAGCAGCCGGGACAGGGAAGCTAATGAAAAACTGTTTTTT
>-|-|TRBV2|TRBJ2-1
CASKRDESYNEQFF
TGTGCCAGCAAAAGGGACGAATCCTACAATGAGCAGTTCTTC
>TRBD1|-|TRBV7-2|TRBJ2-3
CASKSTGFGADTQYF
TGTGCCAGCAAATCGACAGGGTTCGGGGCAGATACGCAGTATTTT
>-|-|TRBV28|TRBJ1-5
CASSLETAGNQPQHF
TGTGCCAGCAGTCTTGAGACGGCAGGCAATCAGCCCCAGCATTTT
>TRBD2|few|TRBV10-3|TRBJ2-5
CAISDGIAGARETQYF
TGTGCCATCAGTGATGGGATAGCGGGAGCTAGGGAGACCCAGTACTTC
>-|-|TRBV25-1|TRBJ1-4
CASSVPDGYREKLFF
TGTGCCAGCAGTGTACCCGACGGGTACCGTGAAAAACTGTTTTTT
>TRBD2|few|TRBV9|TRBJ2-7
CASSVDSGPYEQYF
TGTGCCAGCAGCGTAGATAGCGGGCCCTACGAGCAGTACTTC
>-|few|TRBV7-9|TRBJ2-1
CASSLWASSYNEQFF
TGTGCCAGCAGCCTCTGGGCGAGCTCCTACAATGAGCAGTTCTTC
>TRBD2|-|TRBV30|TRBJ2-5
CAWRRGGPLRTQYF
TGTGCCTGGAGGCGGGGGGGCCCACTGAGGACCCAGTACTTC
>TRBD2|-|TRBV5-1|TRBJ2-1
CASSLLAGDKQFF
TGCGCCAGCAGCTTATTAGCGGGAGATAAGCAGTTCTTC
>-|few|TRBV2|TRBJ2-3
CASSGRQTADTQYF
TGTGCCAGCAGTGGGCGACAGACCGCCGATACGCAGTATTTT
>TRBD2|-|TRBV5-1|TRBJ2-1
CASSLAGGNNEQFF
TGCGCCAGCAGCTTAGCGGGAGGCAACAATGAGCAGTTCTTC
>-|-|TRBV27|TRBJ2-1
CASSARDFYEQFF
TGTGCCAGCAGTGCGAGGGACTTCTATGAGCAGTTCTTC
>TRBD2|-|TRBV7-9|TRBJ2-2
CASSPGLAGSPGELFF
TGTGCCAGCAGCCCTGGACTAGCGGGATCCCCCGGGGAGCTGTTTTTT
>-|-|TRBV6-5|TRBJ2-7
CASSYSGEQYF
TGTGCCAGCAGTTACTCGGGCGAGCAGTACTTC
>-|few|TRBV7-2|TRBJ2-1
CASSFPPGRGQFF
TGTGCCAGCAGCTTTCCCCCAGGGCGGGGGCAGTTCTTC
>-|-|TRBV5-1|TRBJ2-3
CASSSETGTDTQYF
TGCGCCAGCAGCTCAGAGACAGGCACAGATACGCAGTATTTT
>-|-|TRBV19|TRBJ2-5
CASSKTDQETQYF
TGTGCCAGTAGTAAGACGGACCAAGAGACCCAGTACTTC